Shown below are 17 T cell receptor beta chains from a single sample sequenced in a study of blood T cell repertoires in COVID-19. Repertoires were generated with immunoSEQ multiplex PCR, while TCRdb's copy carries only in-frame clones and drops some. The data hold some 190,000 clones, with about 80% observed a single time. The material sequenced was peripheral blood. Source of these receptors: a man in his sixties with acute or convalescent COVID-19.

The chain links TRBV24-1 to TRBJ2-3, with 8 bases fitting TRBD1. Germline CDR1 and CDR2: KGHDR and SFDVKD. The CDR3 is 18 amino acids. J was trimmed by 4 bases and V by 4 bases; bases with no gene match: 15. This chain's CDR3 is CATSERRQGPRSADTQYF. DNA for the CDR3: TGTGCCACCAGTGAACGACGACAGGGGCCCCGGAGTGCAGATACGCAGTATTTT.

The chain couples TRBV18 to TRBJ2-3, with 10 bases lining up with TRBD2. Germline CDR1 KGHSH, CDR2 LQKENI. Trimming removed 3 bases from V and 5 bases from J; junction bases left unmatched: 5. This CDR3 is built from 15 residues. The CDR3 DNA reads TGTGCCAGCTCACCGACTAGCGGGTTGATAGATACGCAGTATTTT. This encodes CASSPTSGLIDTQYF.

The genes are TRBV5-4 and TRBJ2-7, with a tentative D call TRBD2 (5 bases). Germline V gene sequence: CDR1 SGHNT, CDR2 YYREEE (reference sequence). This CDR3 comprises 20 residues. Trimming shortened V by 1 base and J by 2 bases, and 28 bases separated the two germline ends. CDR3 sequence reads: CASSLYFLRVQGQSPYEQYF. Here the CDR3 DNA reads TGTGCCAGCAGCTTGTACTTTTTGCGGGTTCAAGGGCAATCCCCCTACGAGCAGTACTTC. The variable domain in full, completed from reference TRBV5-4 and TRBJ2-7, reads ETGVTQSPTHLIKTRGQQVTLRCSSQSGHNTVSWYQQALGQGPQFIFQYYREEENGRGNFPPRFSGLQFPNYSSELNVNALELDDSALYLCASSLYFLRVQGQSPYEQYFGPGTRLTVT.

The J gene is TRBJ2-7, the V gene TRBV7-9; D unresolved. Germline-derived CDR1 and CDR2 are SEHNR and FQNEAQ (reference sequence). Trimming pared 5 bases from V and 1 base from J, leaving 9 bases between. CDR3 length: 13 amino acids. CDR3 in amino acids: CASSGVFSYEQYF. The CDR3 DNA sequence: TGTGCCAGCAGCGGAGTGTTTTCCTACGAGCAGTACTTC. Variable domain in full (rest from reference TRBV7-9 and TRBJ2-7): DTGVSQNPRHKITKRGQNVTFRCDPISEHNRLYWYRQTLGQGPEFLTYFQNEAQLEKSRLLSDRFSAERPKGSFSTLEIQRTEQGDSAMYLCASSGVFSYEQYFGPGTRLTVT.

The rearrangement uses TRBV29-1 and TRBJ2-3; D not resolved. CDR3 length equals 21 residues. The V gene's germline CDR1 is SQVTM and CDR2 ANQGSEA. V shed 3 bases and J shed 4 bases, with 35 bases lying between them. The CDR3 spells CSVDQRRVLLTPARKADTQYF. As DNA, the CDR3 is TGCAGCGTTGACCAAAGGAGAGTGCTATTAACCCCGGCGAGGAAAGCAGATACGCAGTATTTT.

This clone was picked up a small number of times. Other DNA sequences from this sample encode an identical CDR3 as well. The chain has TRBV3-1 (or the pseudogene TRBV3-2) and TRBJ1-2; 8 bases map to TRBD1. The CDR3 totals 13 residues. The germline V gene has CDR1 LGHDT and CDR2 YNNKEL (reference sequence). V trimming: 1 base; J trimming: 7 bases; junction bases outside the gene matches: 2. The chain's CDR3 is CASSQAGGGGYTF. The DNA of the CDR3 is TGTGCCAGCAGCCAAGCAGGGGGCGGTGGCTACACCTTC.

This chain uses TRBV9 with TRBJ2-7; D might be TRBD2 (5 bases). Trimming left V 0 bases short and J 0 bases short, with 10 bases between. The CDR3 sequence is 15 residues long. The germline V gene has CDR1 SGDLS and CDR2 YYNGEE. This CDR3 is CASSVGADLSYEQYF. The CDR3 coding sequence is TGTGCCAGCAGCGTAGGAGCGGACCTCTCCTACGAGCAGTACTTC.

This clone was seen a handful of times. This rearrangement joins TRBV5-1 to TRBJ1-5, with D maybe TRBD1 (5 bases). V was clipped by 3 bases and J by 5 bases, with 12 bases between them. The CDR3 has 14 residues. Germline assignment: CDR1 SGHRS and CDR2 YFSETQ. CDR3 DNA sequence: TGCGCCAGCAGCTCAGGGCCGATAGATCAGCCCCAGCATTTT. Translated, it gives CASSSGPIDQPQHF.

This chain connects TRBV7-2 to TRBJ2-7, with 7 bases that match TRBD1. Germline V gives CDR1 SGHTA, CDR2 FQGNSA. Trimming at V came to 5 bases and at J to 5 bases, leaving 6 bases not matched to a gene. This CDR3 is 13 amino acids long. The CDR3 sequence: CASSGDSPHEQYF. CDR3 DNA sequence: TGTGCCAGCAGCGGGGACAGTCCCCACGAGCAGTACTTC.

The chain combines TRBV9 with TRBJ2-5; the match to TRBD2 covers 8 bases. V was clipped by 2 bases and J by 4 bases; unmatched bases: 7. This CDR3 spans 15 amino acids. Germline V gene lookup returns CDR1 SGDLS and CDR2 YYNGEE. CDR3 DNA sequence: TGTGCCAGCAGCGTGGCCGGGGGGGCCGCAGAGACCCAGTACTTC. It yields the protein CASSVAGGAAETQYF.

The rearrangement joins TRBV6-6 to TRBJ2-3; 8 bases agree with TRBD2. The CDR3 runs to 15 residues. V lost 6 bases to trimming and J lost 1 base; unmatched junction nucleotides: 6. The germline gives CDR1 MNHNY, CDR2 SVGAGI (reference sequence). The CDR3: CASSLTSGRTDTQYF. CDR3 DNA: TGTGCCAGCAGCCTCACTAGCGGTCGCACAGATACGCAGTATTTT.

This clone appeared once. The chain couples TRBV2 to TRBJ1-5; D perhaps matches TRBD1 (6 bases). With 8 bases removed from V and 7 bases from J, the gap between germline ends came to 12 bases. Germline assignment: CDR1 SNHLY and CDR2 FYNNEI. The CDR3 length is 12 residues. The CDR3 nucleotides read TGTGCCAGCCGCAGGGGTGGGCAGCCCCAGCATTTT. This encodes CASRRGGQPQHF.

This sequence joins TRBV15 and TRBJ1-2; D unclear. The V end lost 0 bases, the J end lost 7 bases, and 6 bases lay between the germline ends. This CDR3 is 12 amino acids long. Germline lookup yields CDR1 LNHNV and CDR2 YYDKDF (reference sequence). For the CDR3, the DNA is TGTGCCACCAGCAGAGATTTTAGTGGCTACACCTTC. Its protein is CATSRDFSGYTF. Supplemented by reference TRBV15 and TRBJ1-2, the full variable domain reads DAMVIQNPRYQVTQFGKPVTLSCSQTLNHNVMYWYQQKSSQAPKLLFHYYDKDFNNEADTPDNFQSRRPNTSFCFLDIRSPGLGDTAMYLCATSRDFSGYTFGSGTRLTVV.

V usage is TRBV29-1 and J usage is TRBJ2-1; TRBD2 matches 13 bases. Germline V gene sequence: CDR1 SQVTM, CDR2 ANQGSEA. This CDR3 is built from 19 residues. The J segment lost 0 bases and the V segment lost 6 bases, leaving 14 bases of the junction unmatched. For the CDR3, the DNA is TGCAGCGTCCGAGCCCCGGGACTAGCGGGACAAAGCTCCTACAATGAGCAGTTCTTC. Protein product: CSVRAPGLAGQSSYNEQFF.

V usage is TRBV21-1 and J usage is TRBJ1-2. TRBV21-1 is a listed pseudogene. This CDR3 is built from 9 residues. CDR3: CASTGGYTF. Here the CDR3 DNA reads TGTGCCAGCACGGGGGGCTACACCTTC.

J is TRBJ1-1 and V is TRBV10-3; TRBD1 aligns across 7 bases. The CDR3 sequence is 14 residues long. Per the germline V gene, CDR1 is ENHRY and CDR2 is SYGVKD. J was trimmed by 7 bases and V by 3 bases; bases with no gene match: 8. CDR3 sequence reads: CAISEARGKSEAFF. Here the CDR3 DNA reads TGTGCCATCAGTGAAGCCAGGGGGAAGAGTGAAGCTTTCTTT.

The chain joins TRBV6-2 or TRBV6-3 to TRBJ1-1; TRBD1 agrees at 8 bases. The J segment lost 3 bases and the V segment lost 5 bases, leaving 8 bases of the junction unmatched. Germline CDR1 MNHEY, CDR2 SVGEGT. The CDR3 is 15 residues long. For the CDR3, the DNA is TGTGCCAGCAGTCCCCGGCACAGGGGGTACACTGAAGCTTTCTTT. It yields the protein CASSPRHRGYTEAFF.